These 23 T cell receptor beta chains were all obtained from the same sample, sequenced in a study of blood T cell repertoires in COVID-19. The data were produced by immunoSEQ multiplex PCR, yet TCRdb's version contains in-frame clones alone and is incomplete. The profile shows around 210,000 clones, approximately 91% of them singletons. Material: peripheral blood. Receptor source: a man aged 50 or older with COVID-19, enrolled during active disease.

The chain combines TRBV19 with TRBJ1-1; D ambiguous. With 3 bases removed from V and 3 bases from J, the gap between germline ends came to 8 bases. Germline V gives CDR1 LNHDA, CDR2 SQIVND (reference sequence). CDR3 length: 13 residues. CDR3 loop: CASSISLHTEAFF. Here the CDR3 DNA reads TGTGCCAGTAGTATCTCTCTTCACACTGAAGCTTTCTTT. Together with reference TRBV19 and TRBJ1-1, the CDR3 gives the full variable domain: DGGITQSPKYLFRKEGQNVTLSCEQNLNHDAMYWYRQDPGQGLRLIYYSQIVNDFQKGDIAEGYSVSREKKESFPLTVTSAQKNPTAFYLCASSISLHTEAFFGQGTRLTVV.

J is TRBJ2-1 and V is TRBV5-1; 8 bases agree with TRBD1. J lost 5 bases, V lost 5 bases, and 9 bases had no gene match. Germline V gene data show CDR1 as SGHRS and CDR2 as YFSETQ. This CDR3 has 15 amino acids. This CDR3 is CASSLWAGQDNEQFF. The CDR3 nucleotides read TGCGCCAGCAGTCTCTGGGCGGGACAGGACAATGAGCAGTTCTTC.

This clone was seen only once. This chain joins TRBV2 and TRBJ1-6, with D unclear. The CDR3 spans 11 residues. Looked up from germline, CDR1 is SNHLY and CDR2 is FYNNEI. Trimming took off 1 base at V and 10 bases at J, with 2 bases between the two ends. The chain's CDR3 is CASSEVSPLHF. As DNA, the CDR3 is TGTGCCAGCAGTGAAGTATCACCCCTCCACTTT.

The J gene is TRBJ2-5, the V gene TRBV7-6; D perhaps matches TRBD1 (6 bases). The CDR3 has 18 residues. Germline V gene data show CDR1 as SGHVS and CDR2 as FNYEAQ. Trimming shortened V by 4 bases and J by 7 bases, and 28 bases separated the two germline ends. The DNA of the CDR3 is TGTGCCAGCAGCTCCGGCCGGGACATTGGAATGACAGGAGGGACCCAGTACTTC. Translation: CASSSGRDIGMTGGTQYF.

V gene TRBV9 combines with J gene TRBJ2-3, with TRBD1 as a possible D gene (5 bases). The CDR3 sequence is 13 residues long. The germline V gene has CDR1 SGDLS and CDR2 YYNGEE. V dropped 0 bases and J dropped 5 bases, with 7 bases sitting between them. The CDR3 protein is CASSVGQKDTQYF. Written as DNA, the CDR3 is TGTGCCAGCAGCGTAGGACAGAAAGATACGCAGTATTTT.

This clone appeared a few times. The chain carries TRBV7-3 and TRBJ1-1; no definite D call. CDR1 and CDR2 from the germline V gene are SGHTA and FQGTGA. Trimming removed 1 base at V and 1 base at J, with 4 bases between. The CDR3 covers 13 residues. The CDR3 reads CASSLKQNTEAFF. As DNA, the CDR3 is TGTGCCAGCAGCTTAAAACAGAACACTGAAGCTTTCTTT.

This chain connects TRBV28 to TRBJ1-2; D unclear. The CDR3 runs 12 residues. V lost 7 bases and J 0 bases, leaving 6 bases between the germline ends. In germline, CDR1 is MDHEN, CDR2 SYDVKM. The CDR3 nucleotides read TGTGCCAGCACCGGGACTAACTATGGCTACACCTTC. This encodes CASTGTNYGYTF.

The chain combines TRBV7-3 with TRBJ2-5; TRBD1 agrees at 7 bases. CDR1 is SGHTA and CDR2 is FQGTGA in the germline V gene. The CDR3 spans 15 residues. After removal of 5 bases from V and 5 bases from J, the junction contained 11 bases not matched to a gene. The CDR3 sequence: CASSPTGTAAETQYF. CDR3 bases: TGTGCCAGCAGCCCGACCGGGACAGCAGCGGAGACCCAGTACTTC.

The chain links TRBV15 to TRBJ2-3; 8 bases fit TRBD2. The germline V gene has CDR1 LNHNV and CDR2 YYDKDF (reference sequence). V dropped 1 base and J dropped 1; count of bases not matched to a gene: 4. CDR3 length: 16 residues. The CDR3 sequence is CATSRGVSGGTDTQYF. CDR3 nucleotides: TGTGCCACCAGCAGAGGGGTTAGCGGGGGCACAGATACGCAGTATTTT.

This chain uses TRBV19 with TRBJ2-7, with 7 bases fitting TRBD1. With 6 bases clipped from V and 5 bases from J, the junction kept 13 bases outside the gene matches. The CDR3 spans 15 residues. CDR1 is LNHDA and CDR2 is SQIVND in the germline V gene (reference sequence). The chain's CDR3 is CASSETVTGFNEQYF. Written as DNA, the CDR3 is TGTGCCAGTAGCGAGACCGTGACAGGGTTCAACGAGCAGTACTTC.

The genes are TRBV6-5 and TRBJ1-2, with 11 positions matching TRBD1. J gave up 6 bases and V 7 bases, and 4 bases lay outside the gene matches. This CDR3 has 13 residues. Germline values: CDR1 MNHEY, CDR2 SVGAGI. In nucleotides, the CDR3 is TGTGCCAGCAAAAGGACAGGGGGCCATGGCTACACCTTC. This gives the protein CASKRTGGHGYTF.

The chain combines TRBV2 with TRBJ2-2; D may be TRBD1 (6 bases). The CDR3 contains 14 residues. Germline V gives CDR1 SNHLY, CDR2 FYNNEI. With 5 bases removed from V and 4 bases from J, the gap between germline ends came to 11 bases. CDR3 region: CASSSDRFTGELFF. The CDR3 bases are TGTGCCAGCAGTTCTGACAGGTTCACCGGGGAGCTGTTTTTT.

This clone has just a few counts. This CDR3 is CASSGAVLTDTQYF. In DNA, the CDR3 is TGTGCCAGCAGCGGAGCTGTCTTAACAGATACGCAGTATTTT. The chain has TRBV11-2 and TRBJ2-3; D gene uncertain. The CDR3 extends over 14 amino acids. The ends were cut back, 5 bases at V and 3 bases at J, with 12 bases in the middle. Germline-derived CDR1 and CDR2 are SGHAT and FQNNGV.

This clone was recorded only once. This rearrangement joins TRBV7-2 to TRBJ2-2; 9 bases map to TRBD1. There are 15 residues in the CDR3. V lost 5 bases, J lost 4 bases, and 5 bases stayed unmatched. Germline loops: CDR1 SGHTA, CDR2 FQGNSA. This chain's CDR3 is CASSPAGQGTGELFF. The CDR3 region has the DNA TGTGCCAGCAGCCCCGCGGGACAGGGCACCGGGGAGCTGTTTTTT.

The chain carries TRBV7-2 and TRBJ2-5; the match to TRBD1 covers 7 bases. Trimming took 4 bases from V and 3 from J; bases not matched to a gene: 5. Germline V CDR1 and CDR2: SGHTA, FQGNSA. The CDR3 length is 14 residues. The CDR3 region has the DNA TGTGCCAGCAGCTCTGGACAGGTTAAAGAGACCCAGTACTTC. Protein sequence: CASSSGQVKETQYF.

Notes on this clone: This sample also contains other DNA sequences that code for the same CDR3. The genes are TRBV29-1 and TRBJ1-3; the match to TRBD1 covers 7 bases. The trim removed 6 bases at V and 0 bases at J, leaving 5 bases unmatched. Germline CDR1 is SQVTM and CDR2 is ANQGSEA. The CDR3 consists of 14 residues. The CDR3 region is CSVRDSLSGNTIYF. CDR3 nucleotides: TGCAGCGTCCGGGACAGTCTCTCTGGAAACACCATATATTTT.

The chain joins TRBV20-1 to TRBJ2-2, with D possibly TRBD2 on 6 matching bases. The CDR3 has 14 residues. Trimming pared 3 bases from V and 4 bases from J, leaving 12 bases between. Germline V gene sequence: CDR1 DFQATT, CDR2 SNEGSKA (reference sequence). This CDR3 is CSASRGSSTGELFF. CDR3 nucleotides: TGCAGTGCTAGTCGGGGGTCATCCACCGGGGAGCTGTTTTTT.

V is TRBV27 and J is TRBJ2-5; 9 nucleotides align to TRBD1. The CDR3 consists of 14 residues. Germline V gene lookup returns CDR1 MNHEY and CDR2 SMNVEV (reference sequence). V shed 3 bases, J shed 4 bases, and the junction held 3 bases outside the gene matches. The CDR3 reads CASSFTGGAETQYF. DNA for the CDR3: TGTGCCAGCAGTTTCACAGGGGGCGCAGAGACCCAGTACTTC.

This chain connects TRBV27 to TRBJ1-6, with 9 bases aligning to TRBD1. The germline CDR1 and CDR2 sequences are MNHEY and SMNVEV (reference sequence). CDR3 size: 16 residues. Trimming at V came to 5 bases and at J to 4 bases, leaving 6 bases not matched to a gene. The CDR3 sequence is CASSDNRGLYNSPLHF. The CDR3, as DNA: TGTGCCAGCAGTGATAACAGGGGGCTGTATAATTCACCCCTCCACTTT.

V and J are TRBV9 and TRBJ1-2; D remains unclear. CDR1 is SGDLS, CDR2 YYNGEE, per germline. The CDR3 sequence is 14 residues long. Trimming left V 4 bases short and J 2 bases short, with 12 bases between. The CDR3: CASSLRSDNYGYTF. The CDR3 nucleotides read TGTGCCAGCAGCCTTCGGAGCGACAACTATGGCTACACCTTC.

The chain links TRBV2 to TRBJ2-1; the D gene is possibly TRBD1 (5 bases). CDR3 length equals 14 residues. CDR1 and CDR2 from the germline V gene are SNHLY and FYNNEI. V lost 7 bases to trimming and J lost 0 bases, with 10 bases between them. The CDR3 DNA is TGTGCCAGCATGAAGGACAACTCCTACAATGAGCAGTTCTTC. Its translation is CASMKDNSYNEQFF.

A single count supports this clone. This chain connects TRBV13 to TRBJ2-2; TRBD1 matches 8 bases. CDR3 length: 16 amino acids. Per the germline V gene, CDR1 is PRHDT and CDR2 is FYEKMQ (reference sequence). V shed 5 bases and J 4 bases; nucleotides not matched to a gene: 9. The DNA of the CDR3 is TGTGCCAGCAGCGCCAGACAGGGGCTCTCCACCGGGGAGCTGTTTTTT. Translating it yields CASSARQGLSTGELFF.

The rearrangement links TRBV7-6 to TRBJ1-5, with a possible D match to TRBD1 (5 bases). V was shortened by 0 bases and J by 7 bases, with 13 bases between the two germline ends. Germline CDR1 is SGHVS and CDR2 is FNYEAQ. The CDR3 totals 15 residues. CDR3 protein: CASSLAGQFGQPQHF. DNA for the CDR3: TGTGCCAGCAGCTTAGCCGGACAATTCGGGCAGCCCCAGCATTTT.